This T cell receptor (beta chain) is drawn from a study of shared clonotypes between healthy human individuals. Overall study: CD4 naive cells filled three plates per donor, CD4 memory three, CD8 naive two and CD8 memory one.

As defined, naive CD8 cells were CD45RO-negative and positively selected for CCR7, with terminally differentiated effector memory CD45RA+ cells excluded. The germline gives CDR1 SGHVS, CDR2 FNYEAQ. The CDR3 totals 15 residues. The V segment lost 5 bases and the J segment 2 bases; nucleotides outside the gene matches: 8. The authors ran the assay at deep level. Libraries were prepared by immunoSEQ multiplex PCR; TCRdb keeps only in-frame clonotypes and omits some of them. The sample lists about 2.1 million clones, around 93% occurring once. Material: naive CD8+ T cells from PBMCs. J is TRBJ1-2 and V is TRBV7-6, with 7 bases aligning to TRBD1. The source is a young man in good health. Some clones in this sample may be carry-over from other donors' samples. CDR3 amino acids: CASSPSGQPNYGYTF. In DNA form, the CDR3 reads TGTGCCAGCAGCCCCTCGGGACAGCCGAACTATGGCTACACCTTC.